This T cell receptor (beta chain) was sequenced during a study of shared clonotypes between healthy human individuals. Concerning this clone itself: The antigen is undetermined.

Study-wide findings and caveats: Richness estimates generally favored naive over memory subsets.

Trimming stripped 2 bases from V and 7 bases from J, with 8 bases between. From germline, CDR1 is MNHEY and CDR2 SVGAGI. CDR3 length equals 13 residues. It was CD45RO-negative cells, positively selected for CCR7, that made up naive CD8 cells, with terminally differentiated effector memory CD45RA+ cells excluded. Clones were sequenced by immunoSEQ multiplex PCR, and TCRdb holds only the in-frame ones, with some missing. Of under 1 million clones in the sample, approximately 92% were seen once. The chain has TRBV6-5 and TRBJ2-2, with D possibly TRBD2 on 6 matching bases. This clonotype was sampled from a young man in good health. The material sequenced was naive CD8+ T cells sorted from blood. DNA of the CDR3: TGTGCCAGCAGTTACGGGGGGAGCGGGGAGCTGTTTTTT. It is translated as CASSYGGSGELFF.